Below, 16 T cell receptor beta chains from the same sample are listed, as sequenced in a study of graft-versus-host responses after intestinal transplantation. TCRdb's table, derived via immunoSEQ multiplex PCR, lists solely in-frame clones and lacks some. Of under 150,000 clones listed, approximately 95% are singletons. These receptors have no known antigen. This specimen consisted of unstimulated CD8+ T cells sorted from spleen or lymph node cells, obtained before intestinal transplant. The receptors stem from a human donor who received an intestinal transplant.

Here the CDR3 reads CASSPEGRRAKNIQYF. Here the CDR3 DNA reads TGTGCCAGCTCACCTGAAGGGCGTCGAGCCAAAAACATTCAGTACTTC. This rearrangement joins TRBV18 to TRBJ2-4; no clear D. This CDR3 region has 16 residues. From germline, CDR1 is KGHSH and CDR2 LQKENI. Trimming took off 3 bases at V and 0 bases at J, with 12 bases between the two ends.

This rearrangement joins TRBV9 to TRBJ1-2; D unresolved. Germline CDR1 SGDLS, CDR2 YYNGEE. V gave up 0 bases and J gave up 0 bases, with 9 bases separating them. The CDR3 totals 15 residues. The CDR3 protein is CASSVEPGTNYGYTF. The CDR3, as DNA: TGTGCCAGCAGCGTAGAACCGGGCACTAACTATGGCTACACCTTC.

The V and J genes are TRBV28 and TRBJ1-1, with D maybe TRBD1 (5 bases). The CDR3 has 13 amino acids. V was shortened by 6 bases and J by 8 bases, with 16 bases between the two germline ends. Germline loops: CDR1 MDHEN, CDR2 SYDVKM. Written as DNA, the CDR3 is TGTGCCAGCAGCCCGAGAGCGGGGGGGGAAGCTTTCTTT. This gives the protein CASSPRAGGEAFF.

The genes are TRBV4-1 and TRBJ2-7, with D unresolved. The germline V gene encodes CDR1 MGHRA and CDR2 YSYEKL. The CDR3 sequence is 13 residues long. V dropped 3 bases and J dropped 2 bases, with 8 bases sitting between them. CDR3 nucleotide sequence: TGCGCCAGCAGCCACCAACTCACCTACGAGCAGTACTTC. This encodes CASSHQLTYEQYF.

The chain combines TRBV25-1 with TRBJ2-1; D may be TRBD2 (5 bases). Germline CDR1 and CDR2: MGHDK and SYGVNS. The CDR3 is 11 amino acids. The CDR3 loop is CVTRAYNEQFF. CDR3 coding DNA: TGTGTAACTAGGGCCTACAATGAGCAGTTCTTC.

Concerning this clone: At one boundary the junction diverges from the germline segment, which might be a read error. The J gene is TRBJ2-7, the V gene TRBV5-6, with a possible D match to TRBD2 (6 bases). This CDR3 region has 13 residues. CDR1 and CDR2 from the germline V gene are SGHDT and YYEEEE. In nucleotides, the CDR3 is TGCGCCGGCAGCCTGGGGACTGCGGGGGAGCAGTACTTC. It encodes CAGSLGTAGEQYF.

The CDR3 spells CASSLGPGLNTEAFF. Written as DNA, the CDR3 is TGTGCCAGCAGTTTAGGGCCGGGACTGAACACTGAAGCTTTCTTT. This sequence joins TRBV27 and TRBJ1-1; weak D call: TRBD1 (5 bases). Germline loops: CDR1 MNHEY, CDR2 SMNVEV (reference sequence). This CDR3 spans 15 amino acids. Trimming took off 2 bases at V and 0 bases at J, with 10 bases between the two ends.

The genes are TRBV27 and TRBJ1-5, with a tentative D call TRBD1 (6 bases). The CDR3 runs 13 residues. Germline V CDR1 and CDR2: MNHEY, SMNVEV (reference sequence). V gave up 4 bases and J gave up 6 bases, with 10 bases separating them. DNA of the CDR3: TGTGCCAGCAGTTCTGGGGGGCTTCAGCCCCAGCATTTT. Translation gives CASSSGGLQPQHF.

The CDR3 spells CASSFLAVSNTGELFF. CDR3 sequence (DNA): TGTGCCAGCAGTTTTTTAGCGGTCTCGAACACCGGGGAGCTGTTTTTT. The chain combines TRBV5-8 with TRBJ2-2; D may be TRBD2 (6 bases). CDR3 length: 16 amino acids. V was clipped by 5 bases and J by 0 bases, with 14 bases between them. In germline, CDR1 is SGHTS, CDR2 YDEGEE.

In DNA, the CDR3 is TGTGCCAGCAGCCCGATAGGGACACCCGTTGAAGCTTTCTTT. Amino acid sequence: CASSPIGTPVEAFF. This rearrangement joins TRBV5-5 to TRBJ1-1; D is possibly TRBD1 (6 bases). This CDR3 is built from 14 residues. CDR1 and CDR2 (germline): SGHKS, YYEKEE (reference sequence). The V and J ends lost 4 bases and 7 bases respectively, with 17 bases between them.

The V call is TRBV7-9, the J call TRBJ1-1, with unresolved D. The V end was cut by 6 bases, the J end by 5 bases, with 10 bases between. The CDR3 sequence is 12 residues long. Per germline, CDR1 SEHNR and CDR2 FQNEAQ (reference sequence). CDR3 nucleotide sequence: TGTGCCAGCAGGGGAAGGCGGACTGAAGCTTTCTTT. Amino acids: CASRGRRTEAFF. Complete variable domain (other parts from reference TRBV7-9 and TRBJ1-1): DTGVSQNPRHKITKRGQNVTFRCDPISEHNRLYWYRQTLGQGPEFLTYFQNEAQLEKSRLLSDRFSAERPKGSFSTLEIQRTEQGDSAMYLCASRGRRTEAFFGQGTRLTVV.

The chain uses TRBV4-1 and TRBJ1-5, with a weak D call TRBD1 (5 bases). CDR3 size: 13 residues. V was trimmed by 0 bases and J by 9 bases, leaving 9 bases between them. The germline V gene encodes CDR1 MGHRA and CDR2 YSYEKL. Written as DNA, the CDR3 is TGCGCCAGCAGCCAAGACGCTGACAGGCCCCAGCATTTT. It is translated as CASSQDADRPQHF.

This clone has a handful of counts. The J gene is TRBJ2-1, the V gene TRBV4-1; no firm D call. The CDR3 runs 13 residues. CDR1 is MGHRA, CDR2 YSYEKL, per germline. V was clipped by 2 bases and J by 7 bases, with 9 bases between them. CDR3 sequence reads: CASSQLDVNEQFF. The DNA of the CDR3 is TGCGCCAGCAGCCAACTAGATGTAAATGAGCAGTTCTTC.

The chain recombines TRBV7-9 with TRBJ2-1, with no clear D. Germline V lookup: CDR1 SEHNR, CDR2 FQNEAQ (reference sequence). V lost 2 bases to trimming and J lost 5 bases, with 10 bases between them. This CDR3 spans 14 amino acids. For the CDR3, the DNA is TGTGCCAGCAGCTTATTCGACATGAACAATGAGCAGTTCTTC. Its translation is CASSLFDMNNEQFF.

This chain uses TRBV4-1 with TRBJ1-2; the D gene is possibly TRBD1 (6 bases). CDR3 length: 15 amino acids. Germline-derived CDR1 and CDR2 are MGHRA and YSYEKL. V shed 0 bases and J shed 2 bases, with 10 bases lying between them. CDR3 bases: TGCGCCAGCAGCCAAGATGGGACAAGAAACTATGGCTACACCTTC. It is translated as CASSQDGTRNYGYTF.

The CDR3: CASSDGQSHNEQFF. DNA for the CDR3: TGTGCCAGTAGTGACGGACAGAGCCACAATGAGCAGTTCTTC. J is TRBJ2-1 and V is TRBV19; D perhaps matches TRBD1 (6 bases). The germline CDR1 and CDR2 sequences are LNHDA and SQIVND (reference sequence). The CDR3 length is 14 residues. Trimming removed 5 bases at V and 5 bases at J, with 13 bases between.